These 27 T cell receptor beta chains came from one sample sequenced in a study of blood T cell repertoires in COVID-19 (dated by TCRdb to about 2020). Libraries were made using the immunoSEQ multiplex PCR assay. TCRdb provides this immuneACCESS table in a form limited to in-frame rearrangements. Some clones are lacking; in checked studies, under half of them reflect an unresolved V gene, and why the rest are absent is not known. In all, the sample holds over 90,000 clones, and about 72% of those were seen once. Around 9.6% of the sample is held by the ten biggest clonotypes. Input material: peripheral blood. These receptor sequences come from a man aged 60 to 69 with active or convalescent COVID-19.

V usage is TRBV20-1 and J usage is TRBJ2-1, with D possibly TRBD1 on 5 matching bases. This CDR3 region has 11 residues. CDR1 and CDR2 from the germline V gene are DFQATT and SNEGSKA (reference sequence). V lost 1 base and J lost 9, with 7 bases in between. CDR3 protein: CSARGGSEQFF. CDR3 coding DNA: TGCAGTGCTAGAGGGGGCAGTGAGCAGTTCTTC.

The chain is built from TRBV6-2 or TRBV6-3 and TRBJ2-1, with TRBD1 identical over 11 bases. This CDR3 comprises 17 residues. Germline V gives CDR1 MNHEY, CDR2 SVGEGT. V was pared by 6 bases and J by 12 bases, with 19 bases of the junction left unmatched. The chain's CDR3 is CASSPSPGQGGLNGQFF. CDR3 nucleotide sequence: TGTGCCAGCAGCCCTTCCCCGGGACAGGGGGGATTGAACGGGCAGTTCTTC.

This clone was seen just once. For the CDR3, the DNA is TGTGCCAGCAGTGGGTCTCCGCTTAGCGGGTGGCCATCCAATGAGCAGTTCTTC. This encodes CASSGSPLSGWPSNEQFF. The rearrangement joins TRBV6-4 to TRBJ2-1, with TRBD2 matching 7 bases. CDR3 length: 18 residues. Germline CDR1 is MRHNA and CDR2 is SNTAGT. With 4 bases clipped from V and 6 bases from J, the junction kept 18 bases outside the gene matches.

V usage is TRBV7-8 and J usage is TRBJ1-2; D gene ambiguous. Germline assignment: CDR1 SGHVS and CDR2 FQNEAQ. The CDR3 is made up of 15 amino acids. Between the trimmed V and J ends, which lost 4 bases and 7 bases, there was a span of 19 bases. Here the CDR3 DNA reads TGTGCCAGCAGCTGGAGGGCGGCTCCAGGTCTTGGCTACACCTTC. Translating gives CASSWRAAPGLGYTF.

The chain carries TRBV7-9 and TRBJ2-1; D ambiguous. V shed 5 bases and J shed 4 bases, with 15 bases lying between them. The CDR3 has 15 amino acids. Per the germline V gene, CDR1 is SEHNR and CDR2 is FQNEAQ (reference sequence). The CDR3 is CASSPTTAGYNEQFF. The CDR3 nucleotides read TGTGCCAGCAGCCCCACGACTGCCGGATACAATGAGCAGTTCTTC. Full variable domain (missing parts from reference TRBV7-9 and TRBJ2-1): DTGVSQNPRHKITKRGQNVTFRCDPISEHNRLYWYRQTLGQGPEFLTYFQNEAQLEKSRLLSDRFSAERPKGSFSTLEIQRTEQGDSAMYLCASSPTTAGYNEQFFGPGTRLTVL.

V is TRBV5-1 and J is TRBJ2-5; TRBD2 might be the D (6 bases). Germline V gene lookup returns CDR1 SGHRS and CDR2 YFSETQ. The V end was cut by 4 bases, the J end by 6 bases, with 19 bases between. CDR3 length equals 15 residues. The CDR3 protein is CASSQISGVGQTQYF. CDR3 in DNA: TGCGCCAGCAGCCAGATTAGCGGAGTAGGGCAGACCCAGTACTTC.

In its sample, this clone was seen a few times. The CDR3 loop is CSVSDTYSYEQYF. CDR3 DNA: TGCAGCGTTTCCGACACCTACTCCTACGAGCAGTACTTC. This sequence joins TRBV29-1 and TRBJ2-7; no clear D gene. The CDR3 length is 13 residues. Germline CDR1 reads SQVTM; CDR2 reads ANQGSEA. Trimming shortened V by 5 bases and J by 0 bases, and 11 bases separated the two germline ends.

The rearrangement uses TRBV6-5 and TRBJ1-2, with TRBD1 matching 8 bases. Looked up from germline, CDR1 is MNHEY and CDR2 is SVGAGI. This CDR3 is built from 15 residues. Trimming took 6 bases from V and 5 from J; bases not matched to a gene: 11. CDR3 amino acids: CASSPSGQGRYGYTF. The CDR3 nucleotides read TGTGCCAGCAGCCCCTCAGGACAGGGTCGATATGGCTACACCTTC.

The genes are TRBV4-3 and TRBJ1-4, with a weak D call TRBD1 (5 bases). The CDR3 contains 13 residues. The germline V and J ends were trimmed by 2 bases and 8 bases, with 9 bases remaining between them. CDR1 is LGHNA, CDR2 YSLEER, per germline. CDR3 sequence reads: CASSQQGSEKLFF. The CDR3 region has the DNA TGCGCCAGCAGCCAACAGGGTTCGGAAAAACTGTTTTTT.

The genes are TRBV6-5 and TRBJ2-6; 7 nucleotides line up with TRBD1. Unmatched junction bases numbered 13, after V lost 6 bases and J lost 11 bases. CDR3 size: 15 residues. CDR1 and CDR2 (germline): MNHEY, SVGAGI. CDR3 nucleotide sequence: TGTGCCAGCAGCCTTTATACCGGGACAGCCGACGTCCTGACTTTC. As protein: CASSLYTGTADVLTF.

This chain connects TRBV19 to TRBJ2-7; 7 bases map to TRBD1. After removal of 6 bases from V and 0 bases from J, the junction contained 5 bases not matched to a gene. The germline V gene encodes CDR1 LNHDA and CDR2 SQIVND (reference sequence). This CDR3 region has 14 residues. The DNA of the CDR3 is TGTGCCAGTAGCCCCAGGGGGATCTCCTACGAGCAGTACTTC. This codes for CASSPRGISYEQYF.

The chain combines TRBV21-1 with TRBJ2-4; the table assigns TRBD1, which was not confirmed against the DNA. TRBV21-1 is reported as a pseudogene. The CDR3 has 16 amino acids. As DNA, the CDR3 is TGTGCCAGCAGCAAAAGGGGGCGTGCGGTCAAAAACATTCAGTACTTC. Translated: CASSKRGRAVKNIQYF.

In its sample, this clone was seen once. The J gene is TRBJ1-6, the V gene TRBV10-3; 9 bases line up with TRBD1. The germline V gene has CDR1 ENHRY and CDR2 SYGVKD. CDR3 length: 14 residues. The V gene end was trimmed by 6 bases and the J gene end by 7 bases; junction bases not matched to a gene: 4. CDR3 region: CAIRTTGGNSPLHF. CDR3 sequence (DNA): TGTGCCATCAGAACGACAGGGGGGAATTCACCCCTCCACTTT.

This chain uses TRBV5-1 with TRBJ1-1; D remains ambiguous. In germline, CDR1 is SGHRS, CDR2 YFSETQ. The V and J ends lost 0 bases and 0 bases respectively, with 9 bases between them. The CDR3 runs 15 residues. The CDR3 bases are TGCGCCAGCAGCTTGGAAACAGATATGAACACTGAAGCTTTCTTT. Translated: CASSLETDMNTEAFF.

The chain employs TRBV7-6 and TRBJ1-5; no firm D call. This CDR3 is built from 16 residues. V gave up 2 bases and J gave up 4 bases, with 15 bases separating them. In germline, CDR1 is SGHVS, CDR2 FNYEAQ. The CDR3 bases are TGTGCCAGCAGCTTAATGAGCGGCCCTCTTAATCAGCCCCAGCATTTT. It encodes CASSLMSGPLNQPQHF.

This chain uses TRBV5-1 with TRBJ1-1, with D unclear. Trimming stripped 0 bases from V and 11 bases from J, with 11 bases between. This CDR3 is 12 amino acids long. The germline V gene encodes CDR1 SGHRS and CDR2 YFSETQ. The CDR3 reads CASSLDSEYAFF. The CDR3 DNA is TGCGCCAGCAGCTTGGACTCCGAATATGCTTTCTTT.

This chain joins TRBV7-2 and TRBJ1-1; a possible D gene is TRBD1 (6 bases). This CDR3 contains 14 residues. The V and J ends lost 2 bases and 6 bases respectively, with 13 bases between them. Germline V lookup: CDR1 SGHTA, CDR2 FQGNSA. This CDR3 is CASSLTGRGPEAFF. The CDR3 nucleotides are TGTGCCAGCAGCTTAACAGGGAGAGGCCCTGAAGCTTTCTTT.

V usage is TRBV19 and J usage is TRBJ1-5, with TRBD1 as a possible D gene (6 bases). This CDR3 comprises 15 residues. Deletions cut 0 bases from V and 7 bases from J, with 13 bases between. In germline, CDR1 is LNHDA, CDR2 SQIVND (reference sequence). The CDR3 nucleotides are TGTGCCAGTAGTATAGACACAGGGTTTCAGCAGCCCCAGCATTTT. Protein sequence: CASSIDTGFQQPQHF.

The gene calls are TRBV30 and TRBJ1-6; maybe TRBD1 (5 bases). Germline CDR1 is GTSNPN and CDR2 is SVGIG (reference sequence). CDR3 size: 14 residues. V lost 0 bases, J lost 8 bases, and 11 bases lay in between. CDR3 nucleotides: TGTGCCTGGAGTGTACAAGGGGCCCATTCACCCCTCCACTTT. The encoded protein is CAWSVQGAHSPLHF.

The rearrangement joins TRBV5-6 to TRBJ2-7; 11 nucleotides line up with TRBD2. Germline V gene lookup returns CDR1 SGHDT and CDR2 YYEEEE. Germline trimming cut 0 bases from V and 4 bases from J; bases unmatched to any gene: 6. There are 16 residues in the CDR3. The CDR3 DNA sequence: TGTGCCAGCAGCTTGGTGGGTTTAGCGGGAGGGTACGAGCAGTACGTC. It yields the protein CASSLVGLAGGYEQYV.

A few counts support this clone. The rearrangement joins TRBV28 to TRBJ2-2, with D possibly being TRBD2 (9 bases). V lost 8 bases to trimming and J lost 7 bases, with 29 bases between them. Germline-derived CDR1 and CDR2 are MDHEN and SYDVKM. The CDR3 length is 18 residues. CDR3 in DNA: TGTGCCAGCCCGCCAGGGGGCATGGTAGCGGGAGCAATCGGGGAGCTGTTTTTT. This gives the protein CASPPGGMVAGAIGELFF.

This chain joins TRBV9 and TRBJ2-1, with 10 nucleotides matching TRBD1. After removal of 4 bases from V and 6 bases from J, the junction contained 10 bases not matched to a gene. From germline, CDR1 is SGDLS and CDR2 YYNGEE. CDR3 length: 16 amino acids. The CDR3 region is CASSSRTGTGVNEQFF. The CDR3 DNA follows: TGTGCCAGCAGCTCCCGGACCGGGACAGGGGTCAATGAGCAGTTCTTC.

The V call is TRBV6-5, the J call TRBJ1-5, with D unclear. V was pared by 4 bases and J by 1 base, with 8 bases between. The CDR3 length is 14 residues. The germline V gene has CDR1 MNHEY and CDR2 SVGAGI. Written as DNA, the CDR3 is TGTGCCAGCAGTTTGAGGGAGAGCAATCAGCCCCAGCATTTT. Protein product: CASSLRESNQPQHF.

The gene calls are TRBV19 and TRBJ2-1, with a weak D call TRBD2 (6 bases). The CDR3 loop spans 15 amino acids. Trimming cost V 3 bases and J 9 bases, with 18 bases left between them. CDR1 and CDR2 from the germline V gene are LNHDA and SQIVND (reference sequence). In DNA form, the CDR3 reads TGTGCCAGTAGTATTAGCGGTTCCTCCCCCACTGAGCAGTTCTTC. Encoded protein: CASSISGSSPTEQFF.

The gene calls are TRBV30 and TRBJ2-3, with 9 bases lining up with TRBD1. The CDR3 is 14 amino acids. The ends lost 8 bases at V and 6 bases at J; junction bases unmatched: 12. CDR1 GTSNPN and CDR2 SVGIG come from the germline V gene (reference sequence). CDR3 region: CAQKPGQGRDTQYF. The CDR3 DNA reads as TGTGCCCAAAAACCGGGACAGGGAAGGGATACGCAGTATTTT.

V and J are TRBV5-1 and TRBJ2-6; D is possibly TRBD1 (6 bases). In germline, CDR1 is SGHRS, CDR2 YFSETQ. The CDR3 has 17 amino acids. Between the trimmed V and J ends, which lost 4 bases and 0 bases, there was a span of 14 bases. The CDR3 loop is CASSPQQGRSGANVLTF. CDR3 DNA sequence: TGCGCCAGCAGCCCACAACAGGGCCGCTCTGGGGCCAACGTCCTGACTTTC.

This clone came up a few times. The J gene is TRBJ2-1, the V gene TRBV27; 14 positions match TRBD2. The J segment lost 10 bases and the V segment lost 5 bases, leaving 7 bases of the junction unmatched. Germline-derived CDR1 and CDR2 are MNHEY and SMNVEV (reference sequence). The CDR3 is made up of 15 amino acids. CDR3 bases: TGTGCCAGCAGTCCGGGACTAGCGGGAGTAGAGGAGCAGTTCTTC. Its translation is CASSPGLAGVEEQFF.